Shown below are 19 T cell receptor beta chains from a single sample sequenced in a study of T cell responses to AZD1222 COVID-19 vaccine (dated by TCRdb to 2020 to 2023). The sample's time point label, decoded: baseline before first vaccination. The library came from the immunoSEQ multiplex PCR assay. The source is immuneACCESS, and TCRdb retained only in-frame sequences with V and J called. Part of the clones is not carried over; for the studies checked, unresolved V genes explain less than half of this, and the remainder is unexplained. This sample gives about 260,000 clones in total; about 92% of them show up just once. Roughly 0.51% of the sample belongs to the ten largest clones. The sample here was peripheral blood, taken on day 0 of AZD1222 vaccination. The receptors shown here come from an adult in good health.

This rearrangement joins TRBV28 to TRBJ1-5; 8 nucleotides agree with TRBD1. The CDR3 loop spans 15 amino acids. Germline V gives CDR1 MDHEN, CDR2 SYDVKM. J lost 7 bases, V lost 8 bases, and 13 bases had no gene match. CDR3 DNA sequence: TGTGCCAGCCATTTTACTCAGGGGGCAAGGCAGCCCCAGCATTTT. Translation gives CASHFTQGARQPQHF. Full variable domain (outside the CDR3, taken from reference TRBV28 and TRBJ1-5): DVKVTQSSRYLVKRTGEKVFLECVQDMDHENMFWYRQDPGLGLRLIYFSYDVKMKEKGDIPEGYSVSREKKERFSLILESASTNQTSMYLCASHFTQGARQPQHFGDGTRLSIL.

CDR3 bases: TGTGCCACCAGCAAAAAGGACGGTCGGAACACTGAAGCTTTCTTT. Encoded protein: CATSKKDGRNTEAFF. J is TRBJ1-1 and V is TRBV15; D gene unclear. The ends were cut back, 4 bases at V and 1 base at J, with 13 bases in the middle. CDR3 size: 15 residues. Germline assignment: CDR1 LNHNV and CDR2 YYDKDF (reference sequence).

V and J are TRBV13 and TRBJ1-3; D unclear. Germline V gene data show CDR1 as PRHDT and CDR2 as FYEKMQ (reference sequence). The CDR3 extends over 11 amino acids. The V gene lost 0 bases and the J gene lost 15 bases, with 9 bases spanning the gap. The CDR3 loop reads CASSLGLKQYF. DNA for the CDR3: TGTGCCAGCAGCTTAGGCCTAAAGCAATATTTT.

The chain is built from TRBV10-2 and TRBJ1-1; the match to TRBD1 covers 8 bases. V lost 5 bases to trimming and J lost 4 bases; unmatched junction nucleotides: 6. This CDR3 is 14 amino acids long. The germline CDR1 and CDR2 sequences are WSHSY and SAAADI. The CDR3 here is CASSWGQVSTEAFF. The CDR3 DNA reads as TGCGCCAGCAGTTGGGGACAGGTGAGCACTGAAGCTTTCTTT.

The chain employs TRBV6-4 and TRBJ1-2, with 7 bases identical to TRBD1. V gave up 5 bases and J gave up 2 bases; unmatched junction bases: 8. The CDR3 has 15 amino acids. Looked up from germline, CDR1 is MRHNA and CDR2 is SNTAGT. Here the CDR3 DNA reads TGTGCCAGCAGTCTACCGGGACAGTTAAACTATGGCTACACCTTC. Its translation is CASSLPGQLNYGYTF.

This clone was counted a single time. The J gene is TRBJ1-5, the V gene TRBV2; 9 nucleotides match TRBD1. This CDR3 is built from 12 residues. Germline V gene sequence: CDR1 SNHLY, CDR2 FYNNEI. V was pared by 5 bases and J by 11 bases, with 4 bases of the junction left unmatched. The CDR3 bases are TGTGCCAGCAGTCCCGACAGGGGGGCCCAGCATTTT. This encodes CASSPDRGAQHF. Using reference TRBV2 and TRBJ1-5 for the parts outside the CDR3, the full variable domain is EPEVTQTPSHQVTQMGQEVILRCVPISNHLYFYWYRQILGQKVEFLVSFYNNEISEKSEIFDDQFSVERPDGSNFTLKIRSTKLEDSAMYFCASSPDRGAQHFGDGTRLSIL.

The chain recombines TRBV10-2 with TRBJ2-7; 10 positions match TRBD1. The CDR3 is 14 residues long. V was pared by 6 bases and J by 2 bases, with 4 bases of the junction left unmatched. The germline V gene encodes CDR1 WSHSY and CDR2 SAAADI. CDR3 sequence: CASRRGTGAYEQYF. The CDR3 coding sequence is TGCGCCAGCAGGAGAGGGACAGGGGCCTACGAGCAGTACTTC.

The chain has TRBV12-5 and TRBJ2-5; TRBD1 matches at 7 bases. V shed 6 bases and J 3 bases; nucleotides not matched to a gene: 4. The V gene's germline CDR1 is LGHNT and CDR2 FRNRAP. CDR3 length: 13 amino acids. DNA for the CDR3: TGTGCTAGTGGACAAGGGACAGAAGAGACCCAGTACTTC. Its translation is CASGQGTEETQYF. Full variable domain (remainder filled in from reference TRBV12-5 and TRBJ2-5): DARVTQTPRHKVTEMGQEVTMRCQPILGHNTVFWYRQTMMQGLELLAYFRNRAPLDDSGMPKDRFSAEMPDATLATLKIQPSEPRDSAVYFCASGQGTEETQYFGPGTRLLVL.

The chain joins TRBV5-5 to TRBJ2-7; the D gene could be TRBD1 or TRBD2 (5 bases each). The CDR3 has 14 amino acids. In germline, CDR1 is SGHKS, CDR2 YYEKEE (reference sequence). The ends were cut back, 2 bases at V and 3 bases at J, with 12 bases in the middle. The CDR3 loop is CASSLWDRFYEQYF. CDR3 DNA sequence: TGTGCCAGCAGCTTATGGGACCGATTCTACGAGCAGTACTTC.

In this sample, this clone turned up once. V is TRBV7-2 and J is TRBJ2-1; 10 positions agree with TRBD2. The CDR3 sequence is 17 residues long. J lost 10 bases, V lost 3 bases, and 15 bases had no gene match. CDR1 and CDR2 from the germline V gene are SGHTA and FQGNSA. The CDR3 sequence: CASSFRLAGGLPREQFF. CDR3 DNA sequence: TGTGCCAGCAGCTTCCGATTAGCGGGAGGCCTACCTCGGGAGCAGTTCTTC.

The rearrangement links TRBV2 to TRBJ1-6; D is uncertain. The V gene lost 5 bases and the J gene lost 6 bases, with 5 bases spanning the gap. The germline V gene encodes CDR1 SNHLY and CDR2 FYNNEI. The CDR3 length is 12 residues. CDR3 region: CASSMGNSPLHF. In nucleotides, the CDR3 is TGTGCCAGCAGTATGGGTAATTCACCCCTCCACTTT.

The chain is built from TRBV25-1 and TRBJ1-1; unclear D gene. Germline V lookup: CDR1 MGHDK, CDR2 SYGVNS. The CDR3 consists of 14 residues. Deletions cut 6 bases from V and 5 bases from J, with 16 bases between. CDR3 region: CASSVSGRGTEAFF. In DNA, the CDR3 is TGTGCCAGCAGCGTTTCTGGCAGAGGAACTGAAGCTTTCTTT.

The rearrangement uses TRBV11-2 and TRBJ1-6; no clear D. V was clipped by 0 bases and J by 7 bases, with 4 bases between them. This CDR3 comprises 13 residues. CDR1 and CDR2 from the germline V gene are SGHAT and FQNNGV. The DNA for the CDR3 is TGTGCCAGCAGCTTAGATCCGAATTCACCCCTCCACTTT. Translated, it gives CASSLDPNSPLHF. Together with reference TRBV11-2 and TRBJ1-6, the CDR3 gives the full variable domain: EAGVAQSPRYKIIEKRQSVAFWCNPISGHATLYWYQQILGQGPKLLIQFQNNGVVDDSQLPKDRFSAERLKGVDSTLKIQPAKLEDSAVYLCASSLDPNSPLHFGNGTRLTVT.

The rearrangement joins TRBV12-3 or TRBV12-4 to TRBJ1-3; possible D gene TRBD1, 6 bases. This CDR3 spans 13 amino acids. Trimming pared 6 bases from V and 2 bases from J, leaving 8 bases between. CDR3 sequence (DNA): TGTGCCAGCAGAGGGGACACTGGAAACACCATATATTTT. Amino acids: CASRGDTGNTIYF.

This clone was counted between two and nine times. This chain joins TRBV20-1 and TRBJ2-7; D ambiguous. Per germline, CDR1 DFQATT and CDR2 SNEGSKA (reference sequence). V was trimmed by 3 bases and J by 4 bases, leaving 7 bases between them. The CDR3 is 11 amino acids. The CDR3 is CSASPRYEQYF. The CDR3 coding sequence is TGCAGTGCTAGCCCACGATACGAGCAGTACTTC.

The chain recombines TRBV7-2 with TRBJ2-7; 12 bases are shared with TRBD2. The CDR3 consists of 14 residues. With V trimmed by 3 bases and J by 7 bases, 4 bases remained unmatched. The V gene's germline CDR1 is SGHTA and CDR2 FQGNSA. The CDR3 here is CASSLTSGSNEQYF. The CDR3 region has the DNA TGTGCCAGCAGCTTGACTAGCGGGAGTAATGAGCAGTACTTC.

The chain recombines TRBV5-6 with TRBJ1-5; D is unresolved. CDR1 SGHDT and CDR2 YYEEEE come from the germline V gene. The CDR3 is 14 residues long. Trimming shortened V by 0 bases and J by 6 bases, and 10 bases separated the two germline ends. CDR3 region: CASSLGGEGQPQHF. In DNA, the CDR3 is TGTGCCAGCAGCTTGGGAGGCGAGGGTCAGCCCCAGCATTTT.

V gene TRBV7-9 combines with J gene TRBJ1-5, with D maybe TRBD1 (5 bases). Germline values: CDR1 SEHNR, CDR2 FQNEAQ (reference sequence). The V gene lost 5 bases and the J gene lost 5 bases, with 13 bases spanning the gap. The length of the CDR3 is 14 residues. The CDR3 region has the DNA TGTGCCAGCAGCCCGCCCGGGACGGATCAGCCCCAGCATTTT. Translating it yields CASSPPGTDQPQHF.

The chain is built from TRBV3-1 (or the pseudogene TRBV3-2) and TRBJ2-7; perhaps D is TRBD1 or TRBD2 (5 bases each). The CDR3 extends over 17 amino acids. V shed 5 bases and J shed 2 bases, with 22 bases lying between them. The germline CDR1 and CDR2 sequences are LGHDT and YNNKEL (reference sequence). The CDR3 bases are TGTGCCAGCAGCTTATCCCGCTCAGGGACGGGTCCCTACGAGCAGTACTTC. Translated, it gives CASSLSRSGTGPYEQYF.